This entry is about one TCR beta chain. This CDR3 region has 15 residues. Trimming removed 3 bases from V and 6 bases from J, with 18 bases in between. Germline loops: CDR1 DFQATT, CDR2 SNEGSKA (reference sequence). The sample originates from a study of patients and donors after allogeneic stem cell transplantation. TCRdb used MiXCR to reprocess the RT-PCR reads, holding one entry per CDR3 protein. There are about a million distinct CDR3 sequences in the sample; under 20% occur only once, and roughly 6% lies in the top ten. The rearrangement uses TRBV20-1 and TRBJ1-5; D possibly corresponds to TRBD1 (5 bases). Material: blood, either unsorted or a sorted T cell fraction (not recorded which). This TCR came from a human donor who was either an allogeneic HSCT recipient or a stem cell or donor lymphocyte infusion donor (not recorded which). It is not recorded whose cells these are; they may come from a transplant donor. CDR3 loop: CSARWRGNLAQPQHF. The CDR3 DNA is TGCAGTGCTAGGTGGAGGGGTAATCTGGCTCAGCCCCAGCATTTT.